This T cell receptor beta chain emerged from a study of T cells in women clearing cervical HPV infection. Method: immunoSEQ multiplex PCR; TCRdb's copy keeps in-frame clones and lacks some. Reported are roughly 22,000 clones; the ten largest clones contain 9.5% to 15%. The study's findings and limits: Each sample's T-cell count was unknown, possibly confounding richness. TRBV6-7 relative abundance averaged around 0.11% in cases and roughly 0.17% in controls. CIN3+ cases had significantly higher TCR repertoire richness than controls, but evenness did not differ.

CDR1 and CDR2 from the germline V gene are LNHDA and SQIVND (reference sequence). Losses at the gene ends were 6 bases for V and 10 bases for J; bases not matched to a gene: 10. CDR3 size: 15 residues. With respect to this clone: Its antigen is currently unknown. The sequenced fragment ends 3 residues before the CDR3 boundary, so the rest is inferred from the germline J gene.

The chain joins TRBV19 to TRBJ2-2; TRBD2 matches 11 bases. Sequencing was done on a sample of blood buffy coat. This TCR came from a woman between 18 and 70 years old with a cervical HPV16 infection that either progressed to CIN3+ or cleared (not recorded which). This CDR3 is CASSRGLAASAELFF. The DNA read from the CDR3 is TGTGCCAGTAGCAGGGGACTAGCGGCGTCGGCGGAG.